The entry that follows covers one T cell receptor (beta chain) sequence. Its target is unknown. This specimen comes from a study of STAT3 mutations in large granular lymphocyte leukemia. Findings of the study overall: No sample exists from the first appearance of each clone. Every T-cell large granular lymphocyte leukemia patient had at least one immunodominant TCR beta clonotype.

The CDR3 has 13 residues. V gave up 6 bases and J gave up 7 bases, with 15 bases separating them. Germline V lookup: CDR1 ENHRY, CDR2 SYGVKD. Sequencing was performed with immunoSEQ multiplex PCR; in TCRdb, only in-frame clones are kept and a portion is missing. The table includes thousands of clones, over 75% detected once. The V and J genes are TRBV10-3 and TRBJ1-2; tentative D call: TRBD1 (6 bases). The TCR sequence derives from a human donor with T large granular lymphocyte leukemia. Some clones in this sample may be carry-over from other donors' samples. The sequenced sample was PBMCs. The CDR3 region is CAISLQGPGGYTF. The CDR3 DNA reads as TGTGCCATCAGCCTACAGGGTCCCGGTGGCTACACCTTC.